The T cell receptor beta chain under discussion was sequenced for a study of T cell responses to AZD1222 COVID-19 vaccine. At the level of the study: The analysis combined second doses at about 4 or about 12 weeks.

Points on this clone: Its matching antigen is unknown. Other DNA sequences in the sample encode the same CDR3.

Overall study results and limits: Researchers took repertoire samples only after the peak T cell response had come.

The CDR3 has 14 residues. Germline values: CDR1 SGHRS, CDR2 YFSETQ. The J segment lost 4 bases and the V segment lost 0 bases, leaving 0 bases of the junction unmatched. The table came from immunoSEQ multiplex PCR; TCRdb's copy has only in-frame clones and leaves some out. The top ten hold 8.4% of the sample, which has over 100,000 clones, over 85% seen once. The chain carries TRBV5-1 and TRBJ1-5; 8 nucleotides align to TRBD1. The sequence was obtained from an adult in good health. This specimen was peripheral blood, taken on day 0 of AZD1222 vaccination. CDR3 sequence (DNA): TGCGCCAGCAGCTTGGACAGGGGGAATCAGCCCCAGCATTTT. This sequence encodes CASSLDRGNQPQHF.